This TCR beta chain comes out of a study of blood T cell repertoires in COVID-19. Study at large: The samples span acute and convalescent COVID-19 from the United States, Italy and Spain. The cDNA or gDNA used as material had been derived from T cells, B-cell-depleted T cells, or PBMCs.

Methods used by the authors: The assay estimated nucleated cells by amplifying reference gene primers. TCRdb's table, derived via immunoSEQ multiplex PCR, lists solely in-frame clones and lacks some. V and J calls and clone size follow that table, whereas D and trimming were derived from the DNA. The sample yields 150,000 or so clones, 88% seen once. Germline V CDR1 and CDR2: MNHNY, SVGAGI (reference sequence). The CDR3 is made up of 14 amino acids. The V gene lost 2 bases and the J gene lost 0 bases, with 7 bases spanning the gap. The rearrangement joins TRBV6-6 to TRBJ2-5; a weak D match, TRBD1 (6 bases). The TCR comes from a man between 60 and 75 years old with acute or convalescent COVID-19. The source material was peripheral blood. In nucleotides, the CDR3 is TGTGCCAGCAGTTACGGACAGCACCAAGAGACCCAGTACTTC. Amino acids: CASSYGQHQETQYF.